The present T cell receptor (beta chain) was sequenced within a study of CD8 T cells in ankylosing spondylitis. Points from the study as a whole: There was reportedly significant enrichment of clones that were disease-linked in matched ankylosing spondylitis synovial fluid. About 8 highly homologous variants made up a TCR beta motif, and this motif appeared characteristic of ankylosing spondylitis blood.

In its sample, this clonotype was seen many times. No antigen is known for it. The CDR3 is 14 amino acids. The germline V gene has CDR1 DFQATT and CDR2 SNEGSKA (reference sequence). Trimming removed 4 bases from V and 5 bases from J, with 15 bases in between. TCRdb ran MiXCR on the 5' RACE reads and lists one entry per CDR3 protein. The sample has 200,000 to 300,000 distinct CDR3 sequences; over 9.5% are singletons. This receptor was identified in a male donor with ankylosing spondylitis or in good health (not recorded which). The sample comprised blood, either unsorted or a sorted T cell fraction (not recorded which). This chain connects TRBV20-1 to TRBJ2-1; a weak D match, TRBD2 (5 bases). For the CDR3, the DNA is TGCAGTGCTAAGTGGGGAGCGGACCACAATGAGCAGTTCTTC. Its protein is CSAKWGADHNEQFF.